This TCR beta chain derives from a study of human T cells and chemical hapten exposure. As for time point: pre-sensitization, week 0. Documented treatment: therapeutic diphenylcyclopropenone sensitization with weekly scalp DPC. CDR1 and CDR2 (germline): LGHNA, YNFKEQ. V lost 4 bases to trimming and J lost 3 bases; unmatched junction nucleotides: 5. This CDR3 spans 14 amino acids. TCRdb processed the RACE reads anew with MiXCR; each CDR3 protein has one entry. The sample lists around 42,000 distinct CDR3 sequences, 12% seen once, with 5.5% to 6.5% in the top ten. The sequences come from whole blood, collected in connection with sensitization to the hapten diphenylcyclopropenone (DPC). The sequence came from a woman between 25 and 40 years old with alopecia areata. Some clones in this sample may be carry-over from other donors' samples. The chain combines TRBV4-2 with TRBJ2-7; 8 nucleotides line up with TRBD2. This CDR3 reads CASSRGSGNYEQYF. The CDR3 DNA reads TGTGCCAGCAGCCGGGGTAGCGGGAACTACGAGCAGTACTTC.